This T cell receptor beta chain was recovered during a study of blood T cell repertoires in COVID-19. This CDR3 is 14 amino acids long. Unmatched junction bases numbered 1, after V lost 5 bases and J lost 0 bases. Germline values: CDR1 WNHNN, CDR2 SYGVQD (reference sequence). This table comes from immunoSEQ multiplex PCR, and its TCRdb copy is limited to in-frame clones, with some not included. Here the sample spans 250,000 to 300,000 clones, around 85% being singletons. Sequenced material: peripheral blood. The chain carries TRBV10-1 and TRBJ2-7; 10 positions agree with TRBD1. The clonotype was recovered from a young woman with COVID-19, enrolled during active disease. The CDR3 sequence is CASSRDRGSYEQYF. The CDR3 DNA sequence: TGCGCCAGCAGTCGGGACAGGGGCTCCTACGAGCAGTACTTC.